This T cell receptor beta chain was identified during a study of T cell responses to AZD1222 COVID-19 vaccine. At the level of the study: Both about-4-week and about-12-week second-dose recipients were combined. Study outcomes and limitations: It should be noted that donors were predominantly white British and more often female, and clonal diversity was possibly underestimated.

Measured with immunoSEQ multiplex PCR; TCRdb has only the in-frame clones, and not every one. The sample has 100,000 to 120,000 clones, 70% to 90% seen once; the top ten hold less than 3.5%. This clone was counted between two and nine times. What it recognizes is unknown. The receptor comes from an adult in good health. The sequencing here drew on peripheral blood, taken on day 0 of AZD1222 vaccination.

The CDR3 DNA sequence: TGTGCCAGCAGTTCGAGTGGTAACGCGATCCGCACGCATGAGCAGTTCTTC. This codes for CASSSSGNAIRTHEQFF. The rearrangement links TRBV28 to TRBJ2-1; D gene unclear. CDR1 MDHEN and CDR2 SYDVKM come from the germline V gene. This CDR3 is built from 17 residues. The V end was cut by 4 bases, the J end by 8 bases, with 24 bases between.